This T cell receptor (beta chain) originates from a study of response to subunit inactivated influenza vaccine. Broader study findings: There was a suggestion from the authors that each seasonal influenza vaccination recruits few new T cells.

As to this clonotype: Its antigen remains unknown.

V lost 3 bases and J lost 0, with 18 bases in between. CDR3 length equals 18 residues. Germline CDR1 LNHNV, CDR2 YYDKDF (reference sequence). TCRdb re-called the RT-PCR reads with MiXCR, one entry per CDR3 protein. The table records hundreds of thousands of distinct CDR3 sequences, 7.6% of them present only once. The chain uses TRBV15 and TRBJ2-4; D may match TRBD1 or TRBD2 (6 bases each). Sequencing used PBMCs from blood, obtained roughly 24 months after vaccination. This sequence originates from a man between 45 and 75 years old who received an inactivated influenza vaccine. The CDR3: CATSSLEGGAGAKNIQYF. The CDR3 coding sequence is TGTGCCACCAGCAGTCTGGAGGGGGGCGCGGGAGCCAAAAACATTCAGTACTTC.